The present T cell receptor beta chain was sequenced within a study of control samples from healthy donors and cancer patients. The germline V and J ends were trimmed by 2 bases and 3 bases, with 14 bases remaining between them. Germline assignment: CDR1 MNHNS and CDR2 SASEGT. This CDR3 is 16 amino acids long. Sequencing was performed with immunoSEQ multiplex PCR; in TCRdb, only in-frame clones are kept and a portion is missing. In the table there are approximately 94,000 clones, about 81% of which are singletons. The TCR sequence derives from a man between 65 and 79 years old with lung cancer. Specimen: PBMCs. This chain uses TRBV6-1 with TRBJ1-5; TRBD1 is a possible D gene (5 bases). The CDR3 here is CASSETRQLPNQPQHF. The CDR3 DNA follows: TGTGCCAGCAGTGAAACTCGACAGCTGCCCAATCAGCCCCAGCATTTT.